This record covers a single T cell receptor beta chain. Its antigen target is currently unknown. Base qualities are not recorded, but no much larger clone differs from it by a single base. The immunoSEQ Assay, a bias-controlled multiplex PCR, was used to amplify TCRbeta CDR3 regions from genomic DNA. Per the source publication's procedure: The number of nucleated cells in each sample was estimated by amplification of reference gene primers within the assay. Sequence reads were collapsed and filtered to measure the absolute abundance of every unique TCRbeta CDR3 rearrangement. For each sample, productive Simpson clonality was calculated as the square root of Simpson's diversity index across productive rearrangements. The table comes from immuneACCESS by way of TCRdb, which keeps in-frame sequences with V and J called. Part of the clones is missing from these tables; in studies checked, under half for an unresolved V gene and the rest for unknown reasons. The V and J calls and clone size are taken from that table; D and trimming were inferred from the DNA. This sample lists about 98,000 clones; around 90% were detected once. Of the sample, around 2% falls within the top ten clones.

This sample is part of a study of blood T cell repertoires in COVID-19 (dated by TCRdb to about 2020). Describing the broader study: The collaborator samples originated in the United States, Italy and Spain and spanned the acute and convalescent phases of COVID-19. The repertoires were made available in a free public database intended to serve as a resource for research on the immune response to SARS-CoV-2. Deeply sampled blood TCRbeta repertoires from subjects exposed to, actively infected with, or recovered from COVID-19 were included in the dataset. The sample metadata nearly always contained a de-identified subject ID, COVID-19 status, age in years and sex. The material from the prospective study consisted of cDNA or gDNA derived from T cells, B-cell-depleted T cells, or PBMCs. Where available, HLA class I and class II types were obtained from metadata supplied by the sample provider rather than from assay-based typing. Samples came from the ongoing ImmuneRACE study (first 160 participants) plus 1,254 subjects from 6 global collaborators. What the authors observed across the whole study: The quantity of clinical and demographic metadata differed by source and by participant and was supplied without curation.

The CDR3 starts with the cysteine, ends with the phenylalanine, and has 15 residues. Just the 45-base CDR3 DNA is kept, in frame starting at base 1. From the germline V gene (reference sequence), CDR1 is GTSNPN and CDR2 is SVGIG. V is trimmed back by 8 bases and J by 1 base, and the junction contains 12 bases that no gene match accounts for. Whole blood was collected in K2EDTA tubes by collaborating institutions according to the institutions' own protocols. Collaborator samples were shipped for TCRbeta analysis as frozen whole blood, isolated PBMCs, or DNA extracted from either sample type. The clonotype originates from a man aged 50-59 years with active COVID-19. The sequence is built from TRBV30 and TRBJ2-5; 8 junctional bases match TRBD2. Source material: peripheral blood. The CDR3 loop reads CALNPRGGPQETQYF. The nucleotide sequence is TGTGCCCTGAACCCCCGGGGGGGCCCCCAAGAGACCCAGTACTTC.